The 27 T cell receptor beta chains below come from one sample, sequenced in a study of CD8 T cells in Susac syndrome. Random hexamers served to reverse transcribe about 0.5 to 1 ug RNA. TCRdb itself ran the immunoSEQ multiplex PCR reads through MiXCR, one entry per CDR3 protein. The sample lists about 150,000 distinct CDR3 sequences, more than 90% occurring once. Sequencing used CD4+ T cells from PBMCs. The receptors here all came from a human donor with Susac syndrome.

This chain connects TRBV4-2 to TRBJ2-3; TRBD2 matches 12 bases. This CDR3 has 16 amino acids. Germline V lookup: CDR1 LGHNA, CDR2 YNFKEQ. J lost 2 bases, V lost 4 bases, and 4 bases had no gene match. The CDR3 protein is CASSPGLAGNTDTQYF. The CDR3, as DNA: TGTGCCAGCAGCCCTGGACTAGCGGGGAACACAGATACGCAGTATTTT.

The chain joins TRBV7-9 to TRBJ1-3; D is possibly TRBD1 (6 bases). The CDR3 spans 15 residues. Between the trimmed V and J ends, which lost 3 bases and 0 bases, there was a span of 9 bases. CDR1 SEHNR and CDR2 FQNEAQ come from the germline V gene (reference sequence). The CDR3 is CASSLDRHSGNTIYF. CDR3 sequence (DNA): TGTGCCAGCAGCTTGGACAGACACTCTGGAAACACCATATATTTT.

This clonotype is a singleton in its sample. The chain carries TRBV5-1 and TRBJ1-1; D perhaps matches TRBD1 (5 bases). The CDR3 is 16 residues long. The V gene's germline CDR1 is SGHRS and CDR2 YFSETQ. V was pared by 0 bases and J by 1 base, with 13 bases between. The CDR3 coding sequence is TGCGCCAGCAGCTTGGATTTGGCAGGGAGGAACACTGAAGCTTTCTTT. Its translation: CASSLDLAGRNTEAFF.

The chain links TRBV28 to TRBJ2-1; 7 positions match TRBD2. Germline V gives CDR1 MDHEN, CDR2 SYDVKM. The CDR3 runs 13 residues. J lost 5 bases, V lost 11 bases, and 9 bases had no gene match. CDR3 nucleotide sequence: TGTGCCGCCAGGGCTAGCGGTCACAATGAGCAGTTCTTC. This gives the protein CAARASGHNEQFF.

The chain uses TRBV6-6 and TRBJ1-4, with D unresolved. CDR1 and CDR2 from the germline V gene are MNHNY and SVGAGI (reference sequence). This CDR3 is built from 12 residues. Trimming took off 7 bases at V and 4 bases at J, with 7 bases between the two ends. CDR3 DNA: TGTGCCAGCAATCGGAATAATGAAAAACTGTTTTTT. Translation gives CASNRNNEKLFF.

The chain carries TRBV12-3 or TRBV12-4 and TRBJ2-2; possible D gene TRBD2, 5 bases. Trimming left V 7 bases short and J 8 bases short, with 8 bases between. The CDR3 runs 11 residues. Here the CDR3 reads CASTTGGELFF. The CDR3 DNA reads as TGTGCCAGCACCACGGGGGGGGAGCTGTTTTTT.

The J gene is TRBJ2-1, the V gene TRBV9; D gene unclear. In germline, CDR1 is SGDLS, CDR2 YYNGEE. The CDR3 totals 16 residues. The V gene lost 4 bases and the J gene lost 4 bases, with 18 bases spanning the gap. DNA for the CDR3: TGTGCCAGCAGCTCACGACTTGGTCTGGGTTACAATGAGCAGTTCTTC. Its translation is CASSSRLGLGYNEQFF.

This sequence joins TRBV2 and TRBJ2-7; D might be TRBD1 (6 bases). The germline CDR1 and CDR2 sequences are SNHLY and FYNNEI. Trimming took off 8 bases at V and 1 base at J, with 9 bases between the two ends. The length of the CDR3 is 12 residues. Written as DNA, the CDR3 is TGTGCCAGCCAGGGGCGGTCCTACGAGCAGTACTTC. This encodes CASQGRSYEQYF. Filled out from reference TRBV2 and TRBJ2-7, the complete variable domain reads EPEVTQTPSHQVTQMGQEVILRCVPISNHLYFYWYRQILGQKVEFLVSFYNNEISEKSEIFDDQFSVERPDGSNFTLKIRSTKLEDSAMYFCASQGRSYEQYFGPGTRLTVT.

The V and J genes are TRBV29-1 and TRBJ2-3, with 7 positions matching TRBD2. This CDR3 has 13 amino acids. J lost 3 bases, V lost 4 bases, and 4 bases had no gene match. CDR1 is SQVTM, CDR2 ANQGSEA, per germline. The CDR3 DNA reads as TGCAGCGTTGGGGGCGGGAGTACAGATACGCAGTATTTT. It is translated as CSVGGGSTDTQYF.

This chain connects TRBV11-2 to TRBJ2-5; 13 bases align to TRBD2. Germline loops: CDR1 SGHAT, CDR2 FQNNGV. CDR3 length equals 13 residues. With 10 bases clipped from V and 4 bases from J, the junction kept 3 bases outside the gene matches. The CDR3 DNA is TGTGCCATCGGACTAGCGGGGGTAGAGACCCAGTACTTC. This codes for CAIGLAGVETQYF.

The genes are TRBV18 and TRBJ2-2, with 8 nucleotides matching TRBD2. In germline, CDR1 is KGHSH, CDR2 LQKENI. The CDR3 runs 16 residues. The V segment lost 3 bases and the J segment 3 bases; nucleotides outside the gene matches: 6. Here the CDR3 reads CASSPRGGSDTGELFF. The CDR3 DNA is TGTGCCAGCTCACCTCGGGGGGGTTCGGACACCGGGGAGCTGTTTTTT.

The genes are TRBV12-3 or TRBV12-4 and TRBJ1-1, with 7 bases identical to TRBD1. V shed 1 base, J shed 11 bases, and the junction held 10 bases outside the gene matches. The CDR3 spans 14 residues. The CDR3 region has the DNA TGTGCCAGCAGTTTAGGAGACAGGGTTTTTGGCGCTTTCTTT. As protein: CASSLGDRVFGAFF.

There are a few counts of this clonotype. The V and J genes are TRBV2 and TRBJ2-5; D remains ambiguous. Per the germline V gene, CDR1 is SNHLY and CDR2 is FYNNEI. There are 11 residues in the CDR3. The V gene lost 6 bases and the J gene lost 3 bases, with 5 bases spanning the gap. The CDR3, as DNA: TGTGCCAGCAGGGGCGAAGAGACCCAGTACTTC. This encodes CASRGEETQYF.

This chain joins TRBV7-2 and TRBJ1-5, with TRBD1 as a possible D gene (5 bases). The ends were cut back, 10 bases at V and 3 bases at J, with 13 bases in the middle. Germline-derived CDR1 and CDR2 are SGHTA and FQGNSA. The CDR3 loop spans 13 amino acids. The CDR3 nucleotides read TGTGCCACCGGTAAGGGGAACAATCAGCCCCAGCATTTT. Protein: CATGKGNNQPQHF.

The chain carries TRBV5-1 and TRBJ1-4; no reliable D call. The V gene lost 4 bases and the J gene lost 8 bases, with 15 bases spanning the gap. The CDR3 has 14 amino acids. CDR1 is SGHRS and CDR2 is YFSETQ in the germline V gene. The CDR3 is CASSMDRQKEKLFF. Here the CDR3 DNA reads TGCGCCAGCAGCATGGATAGGCAGAAGGAAAAACTGTTTTTT.

This clonotype was observed once. The J gene is TRBJ1-1, the V gene TRBV29-1; perhaps TRBD1 as D (5 bases). From germline, CDR1 is SQVTM and CDR2 ANQGSEA. CDR3 length: 13 amino acids. Trimming shortened V by 5 bases and J by 6 bases, and 16 bases separated the two germline ends. CDR3 amino acids: CSVCEGLAAEAFF. Here the CDR3 DNA reads TGCAGCGTTTGCGAGGGGCTAGCAGCTGAAGCTTTCTTT.

The V gene is TRBV7-9, the J gene TRBJ1-2, with D possibly TRBD1 on 5 matching bases. The germline gives CDR1 SEHNR, CDR2 FQNEAQ (reference sequence). V was clipped by 7 bases and J by 7 bases, with 22 bases between them. The CDR3 length is 15 residues. CDR3 in amino acids: CASTPHKEGRGGYTF. The CDR3, as DNA: TGTGCCAGCACCCCCCATAAGGAGGGGCGGGGTGGCTACACCTTC.

A single count supports this clonotype. The V gene is TRBV7-2, the J gene TRBJ1-5; no firm D call. CDR1 and CDR2 (germline): SGHTA, FQGNSA. This CDR3 has 13 residues. The V end lost 4 bases, the J end lost 8 bases, and 12 bases lay between the germline ends. This chain's CDR3 is CASSSGPQKPQHF. The CDR3 DNA reads as TGTGCCAGCAGCTCCGGGCCCCAAAAGCCCCAGCATTTT.

V gene TRBV10-3 combines with J gene TRBJ1-2, with D possibly matching TRBD1 (5 bases). Germline V CDR1 and CDR2: ENHRY, SYGVKD. V lost 2 bases and J lost 4, with 8 bases in between. The CDR3 covers 13 residues. CDR3 protein: CAISEDGGYGYTF. In DNA form, the CDR3 reads TGTGCCATCAGTGAGGACGGGGGCTATGGCTACACCTTC.

The V and J genes are TRBV5-1 and TRBJ2-3, with D perhaps matching TRBD2 (6 bases). The V gene's germline CDR1 is SGHRS and CDR2 YFSETQ. This CDR3 has 13 residues. Trimming removed 6 bases from V and 4 bases from J, with 12 bases in between. Here the CDR3 reads CASNPAGPDTQYF. DNA of the CDR3: TGCGCCAGCAACCCGGCGGGGCCAGATACGCAGTATTTT.

The chain uses TRBV14 and TRBJ2-3; D remains ambiguous. Trimming stripped 0 bases from V and 6 bases from J, with 13 bases between. The CDR3 length is 15 residues. Germline CDR1 SGHDN, CDR2 FVKESK. The DNA for the CDR3 is TGTGCCAGCAGCCAAGATCTGGGTGGTAGGGATACGCAGTATTTT. Its translation: CASSQDLGGRDTQYF.

The V call is TRBV24-1, the J call TRBJ1-5; D perhaps matches TRBD1 (6 bases). Germline V CDR1 and CDR2: KGHDR, SFDVKD. There are 13 residues in the CDR3. The ends were cut back, 9 bases at V and 7 bases at J, with 15 bases in the middle. CDR3 in amino acids: CATSLQGSQPQHF. The CDR3 DNA is TGTGCCACCTCACTACAGGGAAGCCAGCCCCAGCATTTT.

A word on this clonotype: One end of the junction is discordant with germline, which a read error may explain. The genes are TRBV11-3 and TRBJ2-6; 7 positions agree with TRBD1. CDR3 length: 15 amino acids. Germline CDR1 SGHNT, CDR2 YENEEA. For the CDR3, the DNA is TGTGCCAGCAGCCACAGGGGAAATGGGTCCAACGTCCTGACTTTC. The encoded protein is CASSHRGNGSNVLTF.

The rearrangement joins TRBV18 to TRBJ2-5; maybe TRBD2 (7 bases). Trimming shortened V by 5 bases and J by 4 bases, and 11 bases separated the two germline ends. Germline V gene lookup returns CDR1 KGHSH and CDR2 LQKENI. This CDR3 spans 13 amino acids. In DNA form, the CDR3 reads TGTGCCAGCTCAGCGGGGGCATCAGAGACCCAGTACTTC. Its protein product is CASSAGASETQYF.

The chain recombines TRBV6-1 with TRBJ1-3, with D possibly matching TRBD1 (5 bases). This CDR3 comprises 17 residues. The germline V gene has CDR1 MNHNS and CDR2 SASEGT. V was shortened by 4 bases and J by 5 bases, with 21 bases between the two germline ends. As DNA, the CDR3 is TGTGCCAGCAGTGGAGATCCGACAGCCGGTCGTAGAAACACCATATATTTT. Translation gives CASSGDPTAGRRNTIYF.

On this clonotype: A read error may account for a junction end that differs from germline. V usage is TRBV28 and J usage is TRBJ2-1, with D possibly TRBD1 on 6 matching bases. Germline V lookup: CDR1 MDHEN, CDR2 SYDVKM. The CDR3 length is 12 residues. CDR3 sequence: CASRSQGDLTLF. The CDR3 DNA sequence: TGTGCCAGCAGGTCACAGGGTGACCTAACCCTCTTC.

The rearrangement joins TRBV2 to TRBJ2-3; D is unresolved. Germline V gene data show CDR1 as SNHLY and CDR2 as FYNNEI. V was pared by 8 bases and J by 4 bases, with 10 bases between. The CDR3 has 12 residues. CDR3 sequence: CASSVAADTQYF. The CDR3 DNA follows: TGTGCCAGCTCAGTAGCCGCAGATACGCAGTATTTT. The variable domain in full, with the rest retrieved from reference TRBV2 and TRBJ2-3, is EPEVTQTPSHQVTQMGQEVILRCVPISNHLYFYWYRQILGQKVEFLVSFYNNEISEKSEIFDDQFSVERPDGSNFTLKIRSTKLEDSAMYFCASSVAADTQYFGPGTRLTVL.